These 30 T cell receptor beta chains were sequenced from one sample in a study of monozygotic twins with inflammatory bowel disease (dated by TCRdb to about 2019). Libraries were built with 5' RACE. Reads for this sample came from an Illumina HiSeq 2500. After reprocessing by TCRdb, each CDR3 protein sequence is one entry, and no DNA is given. The sample table on file contains approximately 420,000 distinct CDR3 sequences. Approximately 2.3% of the sample comes from the top ten. Sequenced material: blood. Receptors originate from a human donor with ulcerative colitis or Crohn's disease, or a healthy co-twin of an affected twin (not recorded which).

V usage is TRBV12-3 or TRBV12-4 and J usage is TRBJ2-5; TCRdb's assignment of TRBD1 cannot be checked, as there is no DNA. This CDR3 has 14 residues. The CDR3 is CASSPRDRGETQYF.

The chain joins TRBV3-1 to TRBJ1-1. The CDR3 sequence is 12 residues long. The germline CDR1 and CDR2 sequences are LGHDT and YNNKEL (reference sequence). The CDR3 is CASTDQNTEAFF.

The chain uses TRBV2 and TRBJ1-1. The germline V gene encodes CDR1 SNHLY and CDR2 FYNNEI. The CDR3 totals 13 residues. The CDR3 loop is CASSESGNTEAFF.

The CDR3 sequence is CASSWGALAEQFF. The chain uses TRBV5-1 and TRBJ2-1; absent DNA, TCRdb's TRBD2 call cannot be checked. Germline CDR1 reads SGHRS; CDR2 reads YFSETQ. The length of the CDR3 is 13 residues. Looking up the rest from reference TRBV5-1 and TRBJ2-1 gives the full variable domain: KAGVTQTPRYLIKTRGQQVTLSCSPISGHRSVSWYQQTPGQGLQFLFEYFSETQRNKGNFPGRFSGRQFSNSRSEMNVSTLELGDSALYLCASSWGALAEQFFGPGTRLTVL.

The chain has TRBV6-2 or TRBV6-3 and TRBJ1-1. The CDR3 spans 17 residues. Per the germline V gene, CDR1 is MNHEY and CDR2 is SVGEGT. CDR3 region: CASSYSFSQIGDTEAFF.

This chain connects TRBV5-6 to TRBJ2-1; TCRdb reports TRBD1, a call that lacks DNA to check it against. The germline gives CDR1 SGHDT, CDR2 YYEEEE. The CDR3 has 17 amino acids. CDR3 sequence reads: CASSLALGGGPAHEQFF.

The rearrangement joins TRBV7-2 to TRBJ1-2; the D gene TCRdb calls, TRBD1, cannot be checked with no DNA. This CDR3 has 14 residues. Germline V gene data show CDR1 as SGHTA and CDR2 as FQGNSA. This chain's CDR3 is CASSFLSPVDGYTF.

V gene TRBV3-1 combines with J gene TRBJ2-5; TCRdb returns TRBD2, unconfirmable since there is no DNA. Per germline, CDR1 LGHDT and CDR2 YNNKEL (reference sequence). The CDR3 covers 15 residues. Here the CDR3 reads CASSQEFGGKETQYF.

V and J are TRBV7-9 and TRBJ2-1; absent DNA, TCRdb's TRBD1 call cannot be checked. This CDR3 region has 16 residues. Germline-derived CDR1 and CDR2 are SEHNR and FQNEAQ (reference sequence). The CDR3 protein is CASSLLVGQGYNEQFF.

The chain combines TRBV3-1 with TRBJ1-5; TCRdb's D call of TRBD1 is untestable without DNA. From germline, CDR1 is LGHDT and CDR2 YNNKEL (reference sequence). CDR3 length: 16 residues. The CDR3 here is CASSQEVFRGSQPQHF.

The V and J genes are TRBV9 and TRBJ2-7; there is no DNA to check the TCRdb D call of TRBD1. Germline CDR1 and CDR2: SGDLS and YYNGEE. The CDR3 has 15 residues. CDR3 loop: CASSLGTGGWYEQYF.

The chain is built from TRBV15 and TRBJ1-4; TCRdb names TRBD1, which stays unverified in the absence of DNA. This CDR3 is 14 amino acids long. The germline V gene has CDR1 LNHNV and CDR2 YYDKDF (reference sequence). Here the CDR3 reads CATSWTGVGEKLFF.

This sequence joins TRBV5-4 and TRBJ2-2; the TCRdb call, TRBD1, lacks DNA for checking. The CDR3 length is 15 residues. Germline-derived CDR1 and CDR2 are SGHNT and YYREEE (reference sequence). The CDR3: CASSHGQVNTGELFF.

The rearrangement uses TRBV27 and TRBJ2-7; the TCRdb D gene call, TRBD2, has no DNA to confirm it. Germline loops: CDR1 MNHEY, CDR2 SMNVEV (reference sequence). The CDR3 has 15 amino acids. The CDR3 region is CASSLASGRNYEQYF.

J is TRBJ2-5 and V is TRBV7-9; TCRdb selects TRBD1, and the lack of DNA leaves this call unchecked. The germline gives CDR1 SEHNR, CDR2 FQNEAQ (reference sequence). This CDR3 region has 15 residues. CDR3 sequence: CASSLLTGFGETQYF.

The gene calls are TRBV12-3 or TRBV12-4 and TRBJ1-2. The CDR3 covers 14 residues. The CDR3: CASRDGRGQYGYTF.

The rearrangement uses TRBV5-1 and TRBJ2-7; TCRdb designates TRBD1, a call that cannot be tested without DNA. This CDR3 is 16 amino acids long. Germline-derived CDR1 and CDR2 are SGHRS and YFSETQ. CDR3 in amino acids: CASSLTLPGTDYEQYF.

CDR3 protein: CASIRAAYQETQYF. The chain employs TRBV2 and TRBJ2-5; TCRdb calls TRBD1, which cannot be checked without DNA. The CDR3 loop spans 14 amino acids. Germline V gives CDR1 SNHLY, CDR2 FYNNEI.

V and J are TRBV27 and TRBJ2-7; TCRdb picks TRBD2, but there is no DNA to check that call. Germline V gene data show CDR1 as MNHEY and CDR2 as SMNVEV (reference sequence). The CDR3 has 12 amino acids. CDR3 loop: CATRDFSYEQYF.

The rearrangement joins TRBV7-3 to TRBJ2-2. CDR1 and CDR2 from the germline V gene are SGHTA and FQGTGA. The CDR3 runs to 13 residues. The CDR3 region is CASSLQRTGELFF.

CDR3 region: CASQASSYNEQFF. This chain connects TRBV12-3 or TRBV12-4 to TRBJ2-1. The length of the CDR3 is 13 residues.

The rearrangement uses TRBV11-2 and TRBJ2-7; absent DNA, TCRdb's TRBD1 call cannot be checked. The germline gives CDR1 SGHAT, CDR2 FQNNGV. The CDR3 spans 15 residues. CDR3 loop: CASSLGLAGSHEQYF. Supplemented by reference TRBV11-2 and TRBJ2-7, the full variable domain reads EAGVAQSPRYKIIEKRQSVAFWCNPISGHATLYWYQQILGQGPKLLIQFQNNGVVDDSQLPKDRFSAERLKGVDSTLKIQPAKLEDSAVYLCASSLGLAGSHEQYFGPGTRLTVT.

The J gene is TRBJ2-4, the V gene TRBV7-2; checking the TCRdb D call of TRBD1 is not possible without DNA. CDR1 is SGHTA, CDR2 FQGNSA, per germline. The CDR3 spans 13 residues. The CDR3 is CASSSTGGNIQYF. Complete variable domain (other parts from reference TRBV7-2 and TRBJ2-4): GAGVSQSPSNKVTEKGKDVELRCDPISGHTALYWYRQSLGQGLEFLIYFQGNSAPDKSGLPSDRFSAERTGGSVSTLTIQRTQQEDSAVYLCASSSTGGNIQYFGAGTRLSVL.

The chain combines TRBV20-1 with TRBJ2-5; TCRdb's D call, TRBD1, is unchecked because there is no DNA. The germline gives CDR1 DFQATT, CDR2 SNEGSKA (reference sequence). The CDR3 is made up of 15 amino acids. The CDR3 loop is CSARDPAGVPETQYF.

The gene calls are TRBV3-1 and TRBJ2-1; the TRBD1 assignment by TCRdb is unverifiable without DNA. Germline CDR1 is LGHDT and CDR2 is YNNKEL (reference sequence). CDR3 size: 17 residues. CDR3 sequence reads: CASSQDIGRWIYNEQFF.

The chain employs TRBV10-3 and TRBJ2-1; with no DNA, the TCRdb D assignment of TRBD2 cannot be verified. The germline V gene encodes CDR1 ENHRY and CDR2 SYGVKD. The CDR3 is 16 residues long. This chain's CDR3 is CAISERAPGSVYEQFF.

V is TRBV10-3 and J is TRBJ1-5; the TCRdb call, TRBD1, lacks DNA for checking. The V gene's germline CDR1 is ENHRY and CDR2 SYGVKD. This CDR3 spans 13 amino acids. CDR3 residues: CAISTGGHQPQHF.

J is TRBJ2-3 and V is TRBV10-3; TCRdb reports TRBD2, a call that lacks DNA to check it against. The CDR3 is 14 residues long. Germline assignment: CDR1 ENHRY and CDR2 SYGVKD. This chain's CDR3 is CAISKAGEADTQYF.

The V call is TRBV5-6, the J call TRBJ1-4; TCRdb designates TRBD1, a call that cannot be tested without DNA. The germline V gene encodes CDR1 SGHDT and CDR2 YYEEEE. This CDR3 has 13 amino acids. Here the CDR3 reads CASSLQGAGKLFF.

The chain employs TRBV29-1 and TRBJ2-4. This CDR3 is 11 amino acids long. Germline V CDR1 and CDR2: SQVTM, ANQGSEA. Here the CDR3 reads CSVAFQNIQYF.